This TCR beta chain is from a study of T-cell memory formation after mild COVID-19. Looking at the study overall: Largely, the TCR clusters proved donor specific. Study-wide points: Confirmation of SARS-CoV-2 specificity was lacking for second-wave clones peaking day 37.

With 5 bases clipped from V and 4 bases from J, the junction kept 10 bases outside the gene matches. CDR1 and CDR2 (germline): MNHEY, SVGAGI. This CDR3 contains 16 residues. This clonotype has just a few counts. What it binds is not known. MiXCR, run by TCRdb on the 5' RACE reads, gives a single entry per CDR3 protein. The data show 85,000 to 130,000 distinct CDR3 sequences, with approximately 12% seen just once and more than 35% held by the top ten. Source material: PBMCs or a T cell subset sorted from them (not recorded which). This TCR came from a man aged 18 to 30 who had mild COVID-19 (a few samples of this study predate the infection). Cell type and time point are not known. The chain employs TRBV6-5 and TRBJ2-2; 7 bases agree with TRBD1. The CDR3, as DNA: TGTGCCAGCAGTGTAACCGGGACAGTCGTCACCGGGGAGCTGTTTTTT. It yields the protein CASSVTGTVVTGELFF.